The T cell receptor beta chain under discussion was sequenced for a study of identical twins. CDR3 length: 16 residues. Trimming pared 2 bases from V and 0 bases from J, leaving 16 bases between. Germline-derived CDR1 and CDR2 are DFQATT and SNEGSKA (reference sequence). Each CDR3 protein is one row after TCRdb ran MiXCR on the 5' RACE reads. The table has hundreds of thousands of distinct CDR3 sequences, roughly 20% seen once. This sample was shared with a second study, whose subject was T cells expressing NK-cell markers. That paper adds: HCMV seropositivity marked most of the eight sequenced donors; one was seronegative. Each of 6 or 7 donors carried dominant NKG2C+ clonotypes accounting for about 1.0-8% of CD8+ T cells. Researchers report these clonotypes also headed the CD3+CD56-NKG2C+ fraction in several donors.

The TCR was taken from a woman in her late teens or twenties in good health. Sequencing was carried out using PBMCs. The chain joins TRBV20-1 to TRBJ1-1; D not certain. The DNA of the CDR3 is TGCAGTGCTAGAAGTCATGGCAGCTTCATGAACACTGAAGCTTTCTTT. Encoded protein: CSARSHGSFMNTEAFF.